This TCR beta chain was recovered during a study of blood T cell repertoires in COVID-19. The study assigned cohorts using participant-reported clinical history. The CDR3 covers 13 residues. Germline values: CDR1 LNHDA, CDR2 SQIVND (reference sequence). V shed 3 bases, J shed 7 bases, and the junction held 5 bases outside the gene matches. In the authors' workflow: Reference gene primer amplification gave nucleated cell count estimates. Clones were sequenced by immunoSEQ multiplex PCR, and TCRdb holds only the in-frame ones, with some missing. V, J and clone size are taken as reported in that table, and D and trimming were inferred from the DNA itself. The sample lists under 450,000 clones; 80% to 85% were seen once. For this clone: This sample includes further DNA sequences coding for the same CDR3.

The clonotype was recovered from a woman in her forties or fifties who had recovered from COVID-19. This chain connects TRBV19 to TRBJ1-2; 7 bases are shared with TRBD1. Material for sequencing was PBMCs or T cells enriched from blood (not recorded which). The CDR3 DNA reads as TGTGCCAGTAGTATTGTGGCAGGGGGTGGCTACACCTTC. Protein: CASSIVAGGGYTF.